What follows describes a single T cell receptor (beta chain). The data originate from a study of control samples from healthy donors and cancer patients. Using immunoSEQ multiplex PCR, the repertoire was profiled, and TCRdb retains in-frame clones only, with some absent. The data hold over 65,000 clones, with around nine tenths observed a single time. Per germline, CDR1 SGHKS and CDR2 YYEKEE (reference sequence). CDR3 size: 15 residues. Trimming took 5 bases from V and 4 from J; bases not matched to a gene: 8. The receptor was isolated from a woman between 50 and 59 years old with colorectal cancer. The rearrangement joins TRBV5-5 to TRBJ1-4, with TRBD1 identical over 7 bases. The sample taken for sequencing was PBMCs. The CDR3 region has the DNA TGTGCCAGCAGTTGGGGCCAGGGGGGTAATGAAAAACTGTTTTTT. Amino acid sequence: CASSWGQGGNEKLFF.